The TCR beta chain under discussion was sequenced for a study of T cells in tuberculosis. After removal of 6 bases from V and 0 bases from J, the junction contained 2 bases not matched to a gene. Germline CDR1 reads LGHNT; CDR2 reads FRNRAP. The CDR3 is 13 residues long. Produced via immunoSEQ multiplex PCR; TCRdb's table is partial and in-frame only. Of some 30,000 clones listed, 86% are singletons. Indicated time point: new active TB diagnosis, blood taken before or within 7 days of starting treatment. The chain carries TRBV12-5 and TRBJ2-7; 7 bases line up with TRBD1. This clonotype was sampled from an adult with tuberculosis. The source was PBMCs, collected at tuberculosis diagnosis. CDR3 DNA sequence: TGTGCTAGTGGGGACAGGAACTCCTACGAGCAGTACTTC. This sequence encodes CASGDRNSYEQYF.